This section outlines one T cell receptor (beta chain) sequence together with its context. Its antigen is undetermined. The source of the sample is a study of CD8 T cells in Susac syndrome. Overall study findings and caveats: Acknowledgment was made by the study that its TCR sequencing and HLA analysis involved a relatively small number of individuals.

Random-hexamer reverse transcription was applied to about 0.5 to 1 ug RNA. A multiplex approach, immunoSEQ multiplex PCR, amplified TCR beta CDR3 across 54 Vbeta and 13 Jbeta. TCRdb independently ran MiXCR on the immunoSEQ multiplex PCR reads; one entry per CDR3 protein. The sample has 400,000 to 550,000 distinct CDR3 sequences, more than 70% seen once; the top ten hold roughly 0.11%. V shed 10 bases, J shed 4 bases, and the junction held 9 bases outside the gene matches. The germline CDR1 and CDR2 sequences are MDHEN and SYDVKM. The CDR3 extends over 13 amino acids. CD8+ and CD4+ T cells taken from blood had their TCR beta sequenced.

The TCR was taken from a human donor with multiple sclerosis. The V call is TRBV28, the J call TRBJ1-2, with TRBD1 matching over 7 bases. The sample consisted of CD8+ T cells from PBMCs. CDR3 sequence: CATKTGMAYGYTF. The CDR3 nucleotides read TGTGCCACCAAGACAGGGATGGCCTATGGCTACACCTTC.